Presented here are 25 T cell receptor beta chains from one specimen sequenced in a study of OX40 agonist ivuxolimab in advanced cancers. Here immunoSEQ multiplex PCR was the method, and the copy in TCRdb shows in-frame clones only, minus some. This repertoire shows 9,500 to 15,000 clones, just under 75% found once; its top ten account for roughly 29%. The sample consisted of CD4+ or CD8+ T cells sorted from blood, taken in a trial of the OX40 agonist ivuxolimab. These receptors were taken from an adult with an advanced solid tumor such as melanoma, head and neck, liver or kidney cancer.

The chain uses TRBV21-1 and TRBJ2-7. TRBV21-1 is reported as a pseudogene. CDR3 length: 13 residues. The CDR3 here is CASSCTFSYEQYF. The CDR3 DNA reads TGTGCCAGCAGCTGCACCTTCTCCTACGAGCAGTACTTC.

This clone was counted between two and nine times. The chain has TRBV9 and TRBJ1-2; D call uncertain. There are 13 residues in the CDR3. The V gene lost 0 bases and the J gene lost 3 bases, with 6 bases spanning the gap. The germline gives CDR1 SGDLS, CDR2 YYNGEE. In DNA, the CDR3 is TGTGCCAGCAGCGTAGGGGGAGACTATGGCTACACCTTC. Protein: CASSVGGDYGYTF.

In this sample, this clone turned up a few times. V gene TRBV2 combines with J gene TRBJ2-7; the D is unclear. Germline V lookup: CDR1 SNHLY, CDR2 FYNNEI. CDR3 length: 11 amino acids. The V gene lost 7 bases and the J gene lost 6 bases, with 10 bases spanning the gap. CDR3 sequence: CASIWRTEQYF. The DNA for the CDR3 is TGTGCCAGCATCTGGAGAACCGAGCAGTACTTC. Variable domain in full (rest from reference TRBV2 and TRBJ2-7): EPEVTQTPSHQVTQMGQEVILRCVPISNHLYFYWYRQILGQKVEFLVSFYNNEISEKSEIFDDQFSVERPDGSNFTLKIRSTKLEDSAMYFCASIWRTEQYFGPGTRLTVT.

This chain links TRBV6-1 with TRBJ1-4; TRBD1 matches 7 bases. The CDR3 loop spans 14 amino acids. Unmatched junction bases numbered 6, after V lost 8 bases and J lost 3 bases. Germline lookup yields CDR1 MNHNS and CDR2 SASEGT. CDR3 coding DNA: TGTGCCAGCCGACTGACAGGGCCTAATGAAAAACTGTTTTTT. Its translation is CASRLTGPNEKLFF.

This chain's CDR3 is CASSQDVWGSRNEKLFF. CDR3 nucleotide sequence: TGCGCCAGCAGCCAAGATGTTTGGGGCAGTAGGAATGAAAAACTGTTTTTT. This chain links TRBV4-3 with TRBJ1-4, with a tentative D call TRBD1 (5 bases). CDR1 LGHNA and CDR2 YSLEER come from the germline V gene. Trimming took off 0 bases at V and 5 bases at J, with 16 bases between the two ends. CDR3 length: 17 residues.

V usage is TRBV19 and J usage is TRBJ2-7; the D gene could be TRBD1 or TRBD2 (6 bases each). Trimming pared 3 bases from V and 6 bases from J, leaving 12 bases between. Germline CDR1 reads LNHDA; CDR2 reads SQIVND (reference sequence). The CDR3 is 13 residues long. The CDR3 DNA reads TGTGCCAGTAGTATGGGGCCGGGGGCCGAGCAGTACTTC. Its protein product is CASSMGPGAEQYF. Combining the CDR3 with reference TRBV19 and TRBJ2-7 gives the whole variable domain DGGITQSPKYLFRKEGQNVTLSCEQNLNHDAMYWYRQDPGQGLRLIYYSQIVNDFQKGDIAEGYSVSREKKESFPLTVTSAQKNPTAFYLCASSMGPGAEQYFGPGTRLTVT.

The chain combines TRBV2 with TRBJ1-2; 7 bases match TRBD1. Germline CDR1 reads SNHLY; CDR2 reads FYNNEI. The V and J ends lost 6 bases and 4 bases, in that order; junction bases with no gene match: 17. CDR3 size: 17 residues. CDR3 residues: CASRAGTEMLTLYGYTF. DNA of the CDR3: TGTGCCAGCAGAGCGGGGACAGAGATGCTCACCCTCTATGGCTACACCTTC.

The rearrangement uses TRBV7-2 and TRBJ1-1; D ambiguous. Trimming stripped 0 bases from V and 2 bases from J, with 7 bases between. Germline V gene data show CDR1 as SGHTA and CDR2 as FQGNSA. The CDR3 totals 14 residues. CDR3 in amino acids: CASSLAEANTEAFF. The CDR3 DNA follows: TGTGCCAGCAGCTTAGCGGAGGCCAACACTGAAGCTTTCTTT.

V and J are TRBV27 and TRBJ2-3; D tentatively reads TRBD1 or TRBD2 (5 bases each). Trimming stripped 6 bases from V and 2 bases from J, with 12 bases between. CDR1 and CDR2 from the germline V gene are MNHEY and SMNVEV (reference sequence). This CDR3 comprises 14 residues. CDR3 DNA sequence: TGTGCCAGCAGCCCACGAGGGGTCACAGATACGCAGTATTTT. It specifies CASSPRGVTDTQYF.

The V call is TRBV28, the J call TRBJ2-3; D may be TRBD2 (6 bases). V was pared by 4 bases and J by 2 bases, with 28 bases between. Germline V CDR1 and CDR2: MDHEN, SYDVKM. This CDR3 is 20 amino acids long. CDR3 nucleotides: TGTGCCAGCAGTTCCCTTTTTTACCGGGTCGGGAGTTCCCCCACAGATACGCAGTATTTT. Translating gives CASSSLFYRVGSSPTDTQYF.

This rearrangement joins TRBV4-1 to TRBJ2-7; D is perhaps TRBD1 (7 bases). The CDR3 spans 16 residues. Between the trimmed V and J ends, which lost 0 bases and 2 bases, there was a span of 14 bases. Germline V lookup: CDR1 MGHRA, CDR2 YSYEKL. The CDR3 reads CASSQDFGRGAYEQYF. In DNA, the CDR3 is TGCGCCAGCAGCCAAGATTTCGGCAGGGGGGCCTACGAGCAGTACTTC.

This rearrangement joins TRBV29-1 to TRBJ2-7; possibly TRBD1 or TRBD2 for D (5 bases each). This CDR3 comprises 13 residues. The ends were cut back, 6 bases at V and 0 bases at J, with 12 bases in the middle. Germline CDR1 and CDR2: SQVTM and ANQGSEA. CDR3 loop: CSVQDSSSYEQYF. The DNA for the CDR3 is TGCAGCGTACAGGACTCTAGCTCCTACGAGCAGTACTTC.

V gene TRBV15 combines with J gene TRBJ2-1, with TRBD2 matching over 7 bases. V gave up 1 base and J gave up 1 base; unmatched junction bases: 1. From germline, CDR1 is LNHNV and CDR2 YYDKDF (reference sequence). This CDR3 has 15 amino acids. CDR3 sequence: CATSRGRESYNEQFF. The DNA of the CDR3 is TGTGCCACCAGCAGAGGGCGGGAGTCCTACAATGAGCAGTTCTTC.

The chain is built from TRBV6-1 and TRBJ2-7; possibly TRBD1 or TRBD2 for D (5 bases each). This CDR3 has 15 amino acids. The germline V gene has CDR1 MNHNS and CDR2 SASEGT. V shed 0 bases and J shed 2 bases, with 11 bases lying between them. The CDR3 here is CASSEAAGAAYEQYF. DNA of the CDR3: TGTGCCAGCAGTGAAGCGGCCGGGGCCGCCTACGAGCAGTACTTC.

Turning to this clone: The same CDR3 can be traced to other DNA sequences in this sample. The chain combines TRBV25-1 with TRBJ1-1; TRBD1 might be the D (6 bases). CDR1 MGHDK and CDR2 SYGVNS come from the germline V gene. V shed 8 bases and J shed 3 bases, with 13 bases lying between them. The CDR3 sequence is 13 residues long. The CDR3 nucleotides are TGTGCCAGCCGACGGGGGGGCTACACTGAAGCTTTCTTT. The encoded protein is CASRRGGYTEAFF.

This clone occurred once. CDR3 bases: TGTGCCAGCAGCCCCCCTAACACTGAAGCTTTCTTT. This translates into CASSPPNTEAFF. The rearrangement joins TRBV7-9 to TRBJ1-1; D not certain. V lost 5 bases and J lost 2, with 6 bases in between. Germline CDR1 and CDR2: SEHNR and FQNEAQ (reference sequence). The CDR3 has 12 amino acids.

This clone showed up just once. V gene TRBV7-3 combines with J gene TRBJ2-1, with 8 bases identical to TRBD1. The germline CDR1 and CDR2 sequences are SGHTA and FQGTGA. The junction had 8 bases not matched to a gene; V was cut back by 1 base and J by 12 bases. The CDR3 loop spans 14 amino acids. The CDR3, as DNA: TGTGCCAGCAGCTTAAGTCCGGACAGGGATAGGCAGTTCTTC. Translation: CASSLSPDRDRQFF.

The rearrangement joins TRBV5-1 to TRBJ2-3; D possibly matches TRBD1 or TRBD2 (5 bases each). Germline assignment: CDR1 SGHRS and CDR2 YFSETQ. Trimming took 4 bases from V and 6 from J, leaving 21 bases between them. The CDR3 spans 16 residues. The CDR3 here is CASSGWGPPPDDTQYF. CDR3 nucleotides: TGCGCCAGCAGCGGCTGGGGACCTCCACCAGACGATACGCAGTATTTT. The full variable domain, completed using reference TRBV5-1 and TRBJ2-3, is KAGVTQTPRYLIKTRGQQVTLSCSPISGHRSVSWYQQTPGQGLQFLFEYFSETQRNKGNFPGRFSGRQFSNSRSEMNVSTLELGDSALYLCASSGWGPPPDDTQYFGPGTRLTVL.

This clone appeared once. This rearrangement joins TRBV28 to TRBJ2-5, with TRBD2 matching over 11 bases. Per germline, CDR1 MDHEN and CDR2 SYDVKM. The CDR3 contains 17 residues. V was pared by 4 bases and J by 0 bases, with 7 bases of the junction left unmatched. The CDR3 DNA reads TGTGCCAGCAGTTCCGCGACTAGCGGGGTATACCAAGAGACCCAGTACTTC. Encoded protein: CASSSATSGVYQETQYF.

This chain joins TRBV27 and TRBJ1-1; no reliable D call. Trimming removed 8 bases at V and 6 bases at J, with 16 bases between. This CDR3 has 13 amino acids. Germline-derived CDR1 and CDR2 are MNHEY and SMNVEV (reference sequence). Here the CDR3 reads CASSDIMLSEAFF. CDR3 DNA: TGTGCCAGCTCGGATATCATGTTGTCTGAAGCTTTCTTT.

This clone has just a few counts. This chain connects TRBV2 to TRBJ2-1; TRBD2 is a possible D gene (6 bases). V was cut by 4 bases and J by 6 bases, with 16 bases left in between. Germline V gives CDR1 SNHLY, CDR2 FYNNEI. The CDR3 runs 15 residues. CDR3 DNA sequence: TGTGCCAGCAGTGGACTCCATGGGGGAGGCAATGAGCAGTTCTTC. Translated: CASSGLHGGGNEQFF.

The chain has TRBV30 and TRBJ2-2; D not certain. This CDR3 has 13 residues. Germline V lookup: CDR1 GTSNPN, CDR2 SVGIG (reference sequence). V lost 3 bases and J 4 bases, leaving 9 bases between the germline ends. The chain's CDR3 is CAWRGRLTGELFF. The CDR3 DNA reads TGTGCCTGGAGGGGCAGGCTCACCGGGGAGCTGTTTTTT. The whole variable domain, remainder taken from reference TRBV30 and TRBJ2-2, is SQTIHQWPATLVQPVGSPLSLECTVEGTSNPNLYWYRQAAGRGLQLLFYSVGIGQISSEVPQNLSASRPQDRQFILSSKKLLLSDSGFYLCAWRGRLTGELFFGEGSRLTVL.

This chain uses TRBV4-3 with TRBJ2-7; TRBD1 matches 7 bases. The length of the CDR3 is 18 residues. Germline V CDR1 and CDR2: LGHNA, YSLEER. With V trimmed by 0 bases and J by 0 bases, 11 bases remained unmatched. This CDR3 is CASSQDLTQQGLSYEQYF. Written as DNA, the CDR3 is TGCGCCAGCAGCCAAGATCTAACTCAACAGGGGCTCTCCTACGAGCAGTACTTC.

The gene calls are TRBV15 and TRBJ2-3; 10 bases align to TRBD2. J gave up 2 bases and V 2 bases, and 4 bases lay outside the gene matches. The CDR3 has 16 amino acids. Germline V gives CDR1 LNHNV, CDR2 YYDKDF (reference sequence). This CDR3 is CATSRLAGDLTDTQYF. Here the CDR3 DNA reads TGTGCCACCAGCAGACTAGCGGGGGACCTCACAGATACGCAGTATTTT.

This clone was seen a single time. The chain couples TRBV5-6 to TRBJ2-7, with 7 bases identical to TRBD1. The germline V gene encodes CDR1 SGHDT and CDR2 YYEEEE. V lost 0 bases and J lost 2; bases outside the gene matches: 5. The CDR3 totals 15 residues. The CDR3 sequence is CASSLGGGLPYEQYF. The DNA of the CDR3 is TGTGCCAGCAGCTTGGGAGGGGGCTTGCCCTACGAGCAGTACTTC.